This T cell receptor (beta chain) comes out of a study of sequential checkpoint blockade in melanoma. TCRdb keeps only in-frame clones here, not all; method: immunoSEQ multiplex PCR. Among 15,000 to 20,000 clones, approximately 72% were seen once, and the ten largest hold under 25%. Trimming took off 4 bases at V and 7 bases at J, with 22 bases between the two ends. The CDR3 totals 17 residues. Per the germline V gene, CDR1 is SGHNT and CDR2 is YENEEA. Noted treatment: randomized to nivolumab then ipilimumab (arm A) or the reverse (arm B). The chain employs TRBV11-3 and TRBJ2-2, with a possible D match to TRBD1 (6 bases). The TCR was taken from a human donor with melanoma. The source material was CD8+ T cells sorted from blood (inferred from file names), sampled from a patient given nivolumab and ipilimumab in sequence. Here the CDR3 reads CASSSRQDSSPSGELFF. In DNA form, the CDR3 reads TGTGCCAGCAGCTCCCGACAGGATTCAAGCCCGAGCGGGGAGCTGTTTTTT. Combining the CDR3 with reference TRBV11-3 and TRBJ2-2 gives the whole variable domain EAGVVQSPRYKIIEKKQPVAFWCNPISGHNTLYWYLQNLGQGPELLIRYENEEAVDDSQLPKDRFSAERLKGVDSTLKIQPAELGDSAVYLCASSSRQDSSPSGELFFGEGSRLTVL.